The 31 T cell receptor beta chains listed next were all sequenced from one sample in a study of control samples from healthy donors and cancer patients. Produced via immunoSEQ multiplex PCR; TCRdb's table is partial and in-frame only. The sample lists 150,000 or so clones, around nine tenths occurring once. Material for sequencing was blood. The source of these receptors is a man aged 18 to 35 in good health.

This chain connects TRBV5-6 to TRBJ2-2; TRBD2 is a possible D gene (5 bases). Germline CDR1 and CDR2: SGHDT and YYEEEE. V lost 0 bases and J 4 bases, leaving 10 bases between the germline ends. The CDR3 has 15 residues. CDR3 nucleotides: TGTGCCAGCAGCTTGGGTGGAGGTGGCACCGGGGAGCTGTTTTTT. Translating it yields CASSLGGGGTGELFF.

The chain carries TRBV4-2 and TRBJ1-2; 8 bases are shared with TRBD1. CDR3 length equals 15 residues. Germline values: CDR1 LGHNA, CDR2 YNFKEQ. V shed 1 base, J shed 2 bases, and the junction held 3 bases outside the gene matches. The CDR3 here is CASSQVNRGNYGYTF. In DNA, the CDR3 is TGTGCCAGCAGCCAAGTAAACAGGGGGAACTATGGCTACACCTTC.

CDR3 residues: CASSQDSNQETQYF. The CDR3 DNA follows: TGTGCCAGCAGCCAGGACTCAAATCAAGAGACCCAGTACTTC. The chain joins TRBV4-2 to TRBJ2-5, with a weak D call TRBD2 (5 bases). Trimming took 3 bases from V and 2 from J, leaving 10 bases between them. Per germline, CDR1 LGHNA and CDR2 YNFKEQ. The CDR3 extends over 14 amino acids.

The gene calls are TRBV5-1 and TRBJ2-4; 7 positions agree with TRBD2. Germline CDR1 SGHRS, CDR2 YFSETQ. Trimming removed 4 bases from V and 0 bases from J; junction bases left unmatched: 7. The CDR3 extends over 16 amino acids. For the CDR3, the DNA is TGCGCCAGCAGCCAGGAGCGGGGAATAGCCAAAAACATTCAGTACTTC. It specifies CASSQERGIAKNIQYF.

This clone was observed once. The genes are TRBV4-3 and TRBJ1-4; D remains ambiguous. Germline V CDR1 and CDR2: LGHNA, YSLEER. V was clipped by 0 bases and J by 4 bases, with 9 bases between them. The CDR3 contains 15 residues. The CDR3 nucleotides are TGCGCCAGCAGCCAAGATGAACAGTTTAATGAAAAACTGTTTTTT. Translated: CASSQDEQFNEKLFF.

The CDR3 loop is CASSLSGFPQPQHF. The CDR3 nucleotides read TGTGCCAGCAGTTTAAGTGGATTTCCACAGCCCCAGCATTTT. This chain connects TRBV28 to TRBJ1-5; D gene ambiguous. The germline gives CDR1 MDHEN, CDR2 SYDVKM. The CDR3 is made up of 14 amino acids. Between the trimmed V and J ends, which lost 2 bases and 7 bases, there was a span of 12 bases.

This clone was picked up a small number of times. The gene calls are TRBV4-3 and TRBJ2-7; D perhaps matches TRBD1 (6 bases). CDR1 and CDR2 from the germline V gene are LGHNA and YSLEER. The CDR3 sequence is 14 residues long. Between the trimmed V and J ends, which lost 0 bases and 3 bases, there was a span of 9 bases. The CDR3 region has the DNA TGCGCCAGCAGCCAAGACAGGGGTTTCTACGAGCAGTACTTC. Protein: CASSQDRGFYEQYF.

The chain recombines TRBV14 with TRBJ2-5, with D perhaps given as TRBD1 or TRBD2 (5 bases each). The germline V and J ends were trimmed by 1 base and 4 bases, with 10 bases remaining between them. Germline CDR1 and CDR2: SGHDN and FVKESK. The CDR3 totals 14 residues. CDR3 sequence reads: CASSQAVGGETQYF. The CDR3 coding sequence is TGTGCCAGCAGCCAAGCCGTTGGGGGAGAGACCCAGTACTTC. The full variable domain, in which reference TRBV14 and TRBJ2-5 provide the parts outside the CDR3, is EAGVTQFPSHSVIEKGQTVTLRCDPISGHDNLYWYRRVMGKEIKFLLHFVKESKQDESGMPNNRFLAERTGGTYSTLKVQPAELEDSGVYFCASSQAVGGETQYFGPGTRLLVL.

V gene TRBV28 combines with J gene TRBJ1-1; D is unclear. V gave up 3 bases and J gave up 6 bases, with 14 bases separating them. The germline CDR1 and CDR2 sequences are MDHEN and SYDVKM. This CDR3 spans 14 amino acids. The CDR3 sequence: CASSFNLKLAEAFF. The CDR3 bases are TGTGCCAGCAGTTTTAATTTGAAACTCGCTGAAGCTTTCTTT. Complete variable domain (other parts from reference TRBV28 and TRBJ1-1): DVKVTQSSRYLVKRTGEKVFLECVQDMDHENMFWYRQDPGLGLRLIYFSYDVKMKEKGDIPEGYSVSREKKERFSLILESASTNQTSMYLCASSFNLKLAEAFFGQGTRLTVV.

The rearrangement joins TRBV7-2 to TRBJ1-4; D call uncertain. The CDR3 spans 13 residues. V gave up 2 bases and J gave up 11 bases, with 12 bases separating them. Germline values: CDR1 SGHTA, CDR2 FQGNSA. The CDR3 here is CASSLSPREKLFF. CDR3 bases: TGTGCCAGCAGCTTAAGCCCCCGGGAGAAACTGTTTTTT.

The chain employs TRBV5-8 and TRBJ2-7; 8 bases match TRBD2. Germline trimming cut 5 bases from V and 2 bases from J; bases unmatched to any gene: 6. Germline values: CDR1 SGHTS, CDR2 YDEGEE. CDR3 length equals 14 residues. DNA of the CDR3: TGTGCCAGCAGACCGGCGGGGGGCCCCTACGAGCAGTACTTC. It codes for CASRPAGGPYEQYF.

The table lists this clone with a count of one. The chain links TRBV4-3 to TRBJ2-1, with 12 positions matching TRBD2. Trimming at V came to 2 bases and at J to 6 bases, leaving 8 bases not matched to a gene. This CDR3 region has 17 residues. CDR1 and CDR2 (germline): LGHNA, YSLEER. Here the CDR3 DNA reads TGCGCCAGCAGCCAATTTACTAGCGGGGGGACGGGCAATGAGCAGTTCTTC. It is translated as CASSQFTSGGTGNEQFF.

V usage is TRBV6-5 and J usage is TRBJ1-1; 8 positions match TRBD1. Germline CDR1 and CDR2: MNHEY and SVGAGI. V shed 7 bases and J 2 bases; nucleotides not matched to a gene: 6. CDR3 length equals 14 residues. CDR3 sequence (DNA): TGTGCCAGCACTAAACAGGGGGGAAACACTGAAGCTTTCTTT. Translated: CASTKQGGNTEAFF.

The rearrangement links TRBV5-5 to TRBJ1-6; D is uncertain. Looked up from germline, CDR1 is SGHKS and CDR2 is YYEKEE (reference sequence). The CDR3 length is 13 residues. V was cut by 0 bases and J by 10 bases, with 8 bases left in between. The CDR3: CASSLAAESPLHF. In DNA form, the CDR3 reads TGTGCCAGCAGCTTGGCGGCGGAATCACCCCTCCACTTT.

V and J are TRBV4-2 and TRBJ2-7, with 7 bases that match TRBD1. V shed 2 bases and J 3 bases; nucleotides not matched to a gene: 4. Germline values: CDR1 LGHNA, CDR2 YNFKEQ. This CDR3 has 14 amino acids. The CDR3 reads CASSQNRGYYEQYF. CDR3 DNA sequence: TGTGCCAGCAGCCAAAACAGGGGTTACTACGAGCAGTACTTC.

V usage is TRBV7-9 and J usage is TRBJ2-3; the D gene could be TRBD1 or TRBD2 (6 bases each). CDR1 and CDR2 (germline): SEHNR, FQNEAQ (reference sequence). The CDR3 covers 18 residues. Trimming removed 5 bases at V and 0 bases at J, with 21 bases between. The CDR3 loop reads CASSLIKGGRLSTDTQYF. The CDR3, as DNA: TGTGCCAGCAGCCTCATAAAAGGGGGGCGGCTCAGCACAGATACGCAGTATTTT.

This clone has a single count. This chain connects TRBV7-9 to TRBJ1-1, with D tentatively TRBD1 (5 bases). Germline CDR1 SEHNR, CDR2 FQNEAQ (reference sequence). The germline V and J ends were trimmed by 5 bases and 3 bases, with 19 bases remaining between them. The CDR3 loop spans 16 amino acids. The CDR3 here is CASSPTEGRGYTEAFF. The CDR3 region has the DNA TGTGCCAGCAGCCCTACTGAGGGGCGAGGGTACACTGAAGCTTTCTTT.

The J gene is TRBJ2-5, the V gene TRBV6-1; 11 nucleotides agree with TRBD2. V dropped 2 bases and J dropped 6; count of bases not matched to a gene: 5. Germline CDR1 is MNHNS and CDR2 is SASEGT. The CDR3 extends over 15 amino acids. In DNA form, the CDR3 reads TGTGCCAGCAGTGAAATAGCGGGGGGGCCGAAGACCCAGTACTTC. It encodes CASSEIAGGPKTQYF.

The chain couples TRBV14 to TRBJ2-1; 9 nucleotides agree with TRBD1. Per germline, CDR1 SGHDN and CDR2 FVKESK. After removal of 4 bases from V and 2 bases from J, the junction contained 9 bases not matched to a gene. The CDR3 consists of 17 residues. CDR3 sequence reads: CASSLEQNRGPYNEQFF. The CDR3 coding sequence is TGTGCCAGCAGCCTAGAACAAAACAGGGGGCCCTACAATGAGCAGTTCTTC.

V usage is TRBV19 and J usage is TRBJ2-1, with D unclear. Germline V lookup: CDR1 LNHDA, CDR2 SQIVND (reference sequence). The CDR3 runs 13 residues. V lost 3 bases and J 4 bases, leaving 7 bases between the germline ends. As DNA, the CDR3 is TGTGCCAGTAGTATCATCTTATACAATGAGCAGTTCTTC. Its translation: CASSIILYNEQFF.

The rearrangement joins TRBV18 to TRBJ1-2; 10 bases align to TRBD1. The CDR3 consists of 17 residues. The germline V gene has CDR1 KGHSH and CDR2 LQKENI. V lost 2 bases and J lost 0; bases outside the gene matches: 6. The CDR3, as DNA: TGTGCCAGCTCACCAACGAGGGACAGGGGTTCTAACTATGGCTACACCTTC. Amino acid sequence: CASSPTRDRGSNYGYTF.

A remark on this clone: Mismatch with germline at one junction end may stem from a read error. V is TRBV5-8 and J is TRBJ2-4; D not certain. There are 16 residues in the CDR3. Germline V CDR1 and CDR2: SGHTS, YDEGEE. The CDR3 loop reads CANSFTTASAKNIQYF. The CDR3 DNA sequence: TGTGCCAACAGCTTTACAACAGCATCAGCCAAAAACATTCAGTACTTC.

The chain carries TRBV5-4 and TRBJ1-1; D is ambiguous. Germline V gene sequence: CDR1 SGHNT, CDR2 YYREEE (reference sequence). The CDR3 length is 13 residues. V was clipped by 2 bases and J by 5 bases, with 10 bases between them. The CDR3 nucleotides are TGTGCCAGCAGCTTTGGAGAGCAGACTGAAGCTTTCTTT. Amino acid sequence: CASSFGEQTEAFF.

The chain uses TRBV19 and TRBJ2-3; D may be TRBD2 (6 bases). The CDR3 runs 15 residues. V shed 7 bases and J shed 3 bases, with 17 bases lying between them. From germline, CDR1 is LNHDA and CDR2 SQIVND (reference sequence). The CDR3 DNA is TGTGCCAGTACCTCGACTAGTTTTGTGACAGATACGCAGTATTTT. This gives the protein CASTSTSFVTDTQYF.

The V and J genes are TRBV28 and TRBJ2-1; TRBD1 matches at 9 bases. The germline V gene encodes CDR1 MDHEN and CDR2 SYDVKM. V shed 6 bases and J 2 bases; nucleotides not matched to a gene: 2. The CDR3 runs to 14 residues. CDR3 sequence (DNA): TGTGCCAGCAGCCGACAGGGGGCCTACAATGAGCAGTTCTTC. Translation: CASSRQGAYNEQFF.

This chain links TRBV21-1 with TRBJ2-1; the DNA was not used to check the table's D call, TRBD1. TRBV21-1 is an annotated pseudogene. The CDR3 extends over 16 amino acids. The DNA of the CDR3 is TGTGCCAGCAGCAGAGGGGGTACCGACAGTAACAATGAGCAGTTCTTC. Amino acid sequence: CASSRGGTDSNNEQFF.

This chain connects TRBV9 to TRBJ2-2; D not resolved. V was pared by 0 bases and J by 0 bases, with 6 bases between. Germline V gene lookup returns CDR1 SGDLS and CDR2 YYNGEE. CDR3 length: 15 amino acids. For the CDR3, the DNA is TGTGCCAGCAGCGTAGGGCGGTCGAACACCGGGGAGCTGTTTTTT. It yields the protein CASSVGRSNTGELFF. Full variable domain (missing parts from reference TRBV9 and TRBJ2-2): DSGVTQTPKHLITATGQRVTLRCSPRSGDLSVYWYQQSLDQGLQFLIQYYNGEERAKGNILERFSAQQFPDLHSELNLSSLELGDSALYFCASSVGRSNTGELFFGEGSRLTVL.

The rearrangement uses TRBV7-8 and TRBJ2-3; 7 bases map to TRBD1. Germline-derived CDR1 and CDR2 are SGHVS and FQNEAQ. The V gene end was trimmed by 4 bases and the J gene end by 4 bases; junction bases not matched to a gene: 2. CDR3 length: 13 residues. The CDR3 sequence: CASSWDRADTQYF. The DNA for the CDR3 is TGTGCCAGCAGCTGGGACAGAGCAGATACGCAGTATTTT.

The V gene is TRBV12-3 or TRBV12-4, the J gene TRBJ2-5, with D perhaps TRBD1 (6 bases). The CDR3 totals 13 residues. Trimming shortened V by 3 bases and J by 5 bases, and 10 bases separated the two germline ends. The CDR3 nucleotides are TGTGCCAGCAGTTTTTCCCAGGGGGAGACCCAGTACTTC. As protein: CASSFSQGETQYF.

The chain joins TRBV6-1 to TRBJ2-3; 11 bases align to TRBD2. V was pared by 3 bases and J by 6 bases, with 5 bases of the junction left unmatched. Germline V gene lookup returns CDR1 MNHNS and CDR2 SASEGT. CDR3 length: 15 amino acids. CDR3 protein: CASSDLAGGGDTQYF. The DNA for the CDR3 is TGTGCCAGCAGTGATCTAGCGGGGGGCGGGGATACGCAGTATTTT.

The count of this clone is one. The CDR3 spells CASSLVPAGARTDTQYF. The CDR3 nucleotides read TGTGCCAGCAGCTTAGTACCAGCGGGGGCTCGCACAGATACGCAGTATTTT. The chain employs TRBV7-2 and TRBJ2-3; 8 bases map to TRBD2. V trimming: 1 base; J trimming: 1 base; junction bases outside the gene matches: 7. CDR1 and CDR2 (germline): SGHTA, FQGNSA. The CDR3 sequence is 17 residues long.